The 24 T cell receptor beta chains in this list originate from one sample, sequenced in a study of blood T cells in healthy people across ages (dated by TCRdb to between 2014 and 2017). Library preparation used 5' RACE. Instrument used: Illumina HiSeq 2500. The second PCR ran for roughly 7 to 11 cycles and used a J-beta primer mix along with a sample-barcoded 5' primer. In TCRdb, the public reads were trimmed at Q25 with fastp and aligned with MiXCR, with productive beta chains retained. Every CDR3 protein is listed once, alongside the most common genes and DNA of its rows. This sample holds over a million distinct CDR3 sequences; 45% to 70% were observed only once. The ten top clones hold 6.5% to 8% of the sample. The sequenced sample consisted of blood. Every receptor here comes from a man aged 18-30 years in good health.

V is TRBV7-2 and J is TRBJ1-1; D is undetermined. V was trimmed by 1 base and J by 3 bases, leaving 12 bases between them. The CDR3 loop spans 15 amino acids. CDR1 and CDR2 (germline): SGHTA, FQGNSA. CDR3 in DNA: TGTGCCAGCAGCTTAGGAGGGTCTGGGGACACTGAAGCTTTCTTT. Translating gives CASSLGGSGDTEAFF.

The chain has TRBV6-5 and TRBJ2-1; the match to TRBD2 covers 8 bases. Germline CDR1 MNHEY, CDR2 SVGAGI. This CDR3 is 15 amino acids long. V trimming: 7 bases; J trimming: 10 bases; junction bases outside the gene matches: 15. This chain's CDR3 is CASKYYRTSLGEQFF. The DNA for the CDR3 is TGTGCCAGCAAATATTACCGGACTAGCTTGGGGGAGCAGTTCTTC.

The CDR3 spells CASSSGPSNEKLFF. The CDR3 coding sequence is TGCGCCAGCAGTTCGGGTCCCTCTAATGAAAAACTGTTTTTT. This chain joins TRBV5-1 and TRBJ1-4; D gene ambiguous. Trimming stripped 5 bases from V and 3 bases from J, with 11 bases between. Germline V lookup: CDR1 SGHRS, CDR2 YFSETQ. The CDR3 loop spans 14 amino acids.

The chain carries TRBV12-3 or TRBV12-4 and TRBJ1-1; no clear D gene. V lost 1 base, J lost 3 bases, and 15 bases lay in between. The CDR3 consists of 16 residues. The CDR3 here is CASSLGAGYIDTEAFF. The CDR3, as DNA: TGTGCCAGCAGTTTAGGGGCTGGTTATATTGACACTGAAGCTTTCTTT.

This clonotype was seen more than once but under ten times. The chain links TRBV20-1 to TRBJ2-7, with TRBD2 matching 7 bases. CDR1 and CDR2 from the germline V gene are DFQATT and SNEGSKA (reference sequence). CDR3 length: 14 amino acids. After removal of 8 bases from V and 0 bases from J, the junction contained 10 bases not matched to a gene. The chain's CDR3 is CSSLADLSSYEQYF. For the CDR3, the DNA is TGCAGTTCCCTAGCGGACCTTAGCTCCTACGAGCAGTACTTC.

This clonotype was detected only once. DNA of the CDR3: TGTGCCAGCCTGCACTCGGGGTACTACGAGCAGTACTTC. Translated, it gives CASLHSGYYEQYF. V is TRBV2 and J is TRBJ2-4; a possible D gene is TRBD2 (5 bases). Judging by the DNA end, TRBJ2-7 fits better; the J call may be wrong. Germline V gene lookup returns CDR1 SNHLY and CDR2 FYNNEI. There are 13 residues in the CDR3.

The chain couples TRBV10-3 to TRBJ2-3, with TRBD2 matching 11 bases. This CDR3 is 16 amino acids long. CDR1 and CDR2 from the germline V gene are ENHRY and SYGVKD. V gave up 3 bases and J gave up 4 bases; unmatched junction bases: 6. CDR3 in DNA: TGTGCCATCAGTGACTCACTAGCGGGAGAACCAGATACGCAGTATTTT. Its protein is CAISDSLAGEPDTQYF.

This clonotype has only a few counts. The chain links TRBV4-3 to TRBJ1-2; D remains unclear. The CDR3 covers 16 residues. In germline, CDR1 is LGHNA, CDR2 YSLEER. Trimming removed 2 bases from V and 1 base from J, with 14 bases in between. The CDR3 spells CASSQMGPHDNYGYTF. CDR3 sequence (DNA): TGCGCCAGCAGCCAAATGGGCCCTCACGATAACTATGGCTACACCTTC.

This clonotype was seen a few times. This chain joins TRBV12-3 or TRBV12-4 and TRBJ1-6; the D is unclear. Trimming removed 3 bases at V and 6 bases at J, with 12 bases between. The CDR3 contains 15 residues. CDR3 loop: CASSFGRTGNSPLHF. CDR3 DNA: TGTGCCAGCAGTTTTGGCAGAACTGGTAATTCACCCCTCCACTTT.

With regard to this clonotype: A much larger clone differs by one base, so this may be a read error. CDR3 nucleotides: TGCGCCAGCAGCTTGGACTCCTACAATGAGCAGTACTTC. It specifies CASSLDSYNEQYF. The gene calls are TRBV5-1 and TRBJ2-1; D remains unclear. Gene TRBJ2-7 matches the end of the DNA better, so the J call may be wrong. This CDR3 contains 13 residues. Looked up from germline, CDR1 is SGHRS and CDR2 is YFSETQ.

The chain couples TRBV2 to TRBJ2-7, with TRBD1 matching over 7 bases. The V gene's germline CDR1 is SNHLY and CDR2 FYNNEI. V lost 4 bases to trimming and J lost 7 bases; unmatched junction nucleotides: 10. The CDR3 has 14 residues. This CDR3 is CASSGDSPDREQYF. CDR3 bases: TGTGCCAGCAGTGGGGACAGTCCTGATCGGGAGCAGTACTTC.

A few counts support this clonotype. The chain combines TRBV29-1 with TRBJ2-5; 7 bases map to TRBD2. V lost 0 bases, J lost 2 bases, and 6 bases stayed unmatched. Germline lookup yields CDR1 SQVTM and CDR2 ANQGSEA. The CDR3 covers 15 residues. CDR3 loop: CSVEETAGGQETQYF. CDR3 in DNA: TGCAGCGTTGAAGAAACAGCCGGGGGGCAAGAGACCCAGTACTTC.

This chain links TRBV27 with TRBJ2-1; possibly TRBD1 for D (6 bases). Germline assignment: CDR1 MNHEY and CDR2 SMNVEV (reference sequence). V was clipped by 4 bases and J by 3 bases, with 25 bases between them. This CDR3 has 19 amino acids. CDR3 coding DNA: TGTGCCAGCAGTTCTCTTTGGGGAACAGGGAGACCCATCTACAATGAGCAGTTCTTC. Encoded protein: CASSSLWGTGRPIYNEQFF.

The rearrangement joins TRBV3-1 to TRBJ2-5, with D maybe TRBD1 (5 bases). V gave up 3 bases and J gave up 5 bases, with 16 bases separating them. This CDR3 contains 15 residues. Germline V gene lookup returns CDR1 LGHDT and CDR2 YNNKEL (reference sequence). CDR3 nucleotides: TGTGCCAGCAGCCATCCGTCCAAGGGGTGGGAGACCCAGTACTTC. Amino acid sequence: CASSHPSKGWETQYF.

On this clonotype: One end of the junction is discordant with germline, which a read error may explain. CDR3 nucleotides: TGTGCCAGTAGTGAACTAGCGCCAGAAACAGATACGCGGTATTTT. It codes for CASSELAPETDTRYF. This chain uses TRBV6-1 with TRBJ2-3, with 7 bases aligning to TRBD2. There are 15 residues in the CDR3. Germline CDR1 is MNHNS and CDR2 is SASEGT.

In its sample, this clonotype was seen once. The gene calls are TRBV20-1 and TRBJ1-5, with D uncertain. The V end was cut by 1 base, the J end by 0 bases, with 10 bases between. Germline lookup yields CDR1 DFQATT and CDR2 SNEGSKA (reference sequence). The CDR3 contains 15 residues. CDR3 nucleotides: TGCAGTGCTAGAGTAAAATCCATTAGCAATCAGCCCCAGCATTTT. This encodes CSARVKSISNQPQHF.

The CDR3 nucleotides are TGTGCCAGCAGCGTCGGGACTAGCGGGGTTAGAACACCGCAGTATTTT. Protein product: CASSVGTSGVRTPQYF. This sequence joins TRBV9 and TRBJ2-3, with 13 bases that match TRBD2. Trimming took 2 bases from V and 10 from J; bases not matched to a gene: 10. Germline V CDR1 and CDR2: SGDLS, YYNGEE. The CDR3 contains 16 residues.

This chain links TRBV10-3 with TRBJ2-1, with a weak D call TRBD2 (5 bases). The CDR3 has 16 residues. Germline assignment: CDR1 ENHRY and CDR2 SYGVKD. Trimming stripped 0 bases from V and 7 bases from J, with 16 bases between. As DNA, the CDR3 is TGTGCCATCAGTGAGTCAGGTTGGCTGTCGGGGAATGAGCAGTTCTTC. Translation: CAISESGWLSGNEQFF.

The J gene is TRBJ2-7, the V gene TRBV14; D might be TRBD2 (6 bases). The CDR3 has 13 amino acids. Germline CDR1 reads SGHDN; CDR2 reads FVKESK. The V end was cut by 3 bases, the J end by 3 bases, with 9 bases between. This chain's CDR3 is CASSQQDYYEQYF. DNA of the CDR3: TGTGCCAGCAGCCAGCAGGACTACTACGAGCAGTACTTC.

This clonotype has more than one count but fewer than ten. The chain joins TRBV6-2 or TRBV6-3 to TRBJ2-5, with TRBD2 as a possible D gene (5 bases). Trimming pared 3 bases from V and 0 bases from J, leaving 8 bases between. Germline loops: CDR1 MNHEY, CDR2 SVGEGT. CDR3 length: 14 amino acids. CDR3 amino acids: CASSYPGYQETQYF. DNA for the CDR3: TGTGCCAGCAGTTATCCGGGGTACCAAGAGACCCAGTACTTC.

This clonotype was counted only a few times. The J gene is TRBJ1-4, the V gene TRBV6-6; D may be TRBD1 (5 bases). Germline V gene sequence: CDR1 MNHNY, CDR2 SVGAGI (reference sequence). V was pared by 7 bases and J by 7 bases, with 13 bases between. CDR3 length: 13 amino acids. The CDR3 coding sequence is TGTGCCAGCATGAAGGGGTGGGGTGAAAAACTGTTTTTT. It specifies CASMKGWGEKLFF.

The J gene is TRBJ1-2, the V gene TRBV3-1, with 7 positions matching TRBD1. Trimming took 2 bases from V and 8 from J; bases not matched to a gene: 8. CDR1 is LGHDT and CDR2 is YNNKEL in the germline V gene (reference sequence). This CDR3 has 14 amino acids. CDR3 bases: TGTGCCAGCAGCCAACTTGGGACAGTGGGGGGCTACACCTTC. This translates into CASSQLGTVGGYTF.

This chain joins TRBV5-1 and TRBJ2-1; 9 positions agree with TRBD2. V lost 4 bases and J lost 4; bases outside the gene matches: 9. The CDR3 contains 16 residues. The germline V gene encodes CDR1 SGHRS and CDR2 YFSETQ. CDR3 residues: CASSAEVTSGYNEQFF. Here the CDR3 DNA reads TGCGCCAGCAGCGCGGAAGTGACTAGCGGTTACAATGAGCAGTTCTTC.

The chain combines TRBV7-9 with TRBJ1-1; D uncertain. The CDR3 is 11 residues long. V dropped 9 bases and J dropped 4 bases, with 9 bases sitting between them. Looked up from germline, CDR1 is SEHNR and CDR2 is FQNEAQ (reference sequence). CDR3: CARTVATEAFF. The CDR3 nucleotides are TGTGCCAGGACGGTGGCCACTGAAGCTTTCTTT.